Following are 3 T cell receptor beta chains from one sample sequenced in a study of blood T cell repertoires in COVID-19. Assay: immunoSEQ multiplex PCR; the TCRdb copy retains only in-frame clones and omits some. In the table there are some 330,000 clones, 80% to 95% of which are singletons. The sample comprised PBMCs or T cells enriched from blood (not recorded which). The receptor set was obtained from a woman in her 30s who had recovered from COVID-19.

V is TRBV28 and J is TRBJ2-7; D is ambiguous. CDR3 size: 14 residues. V lost 1 base and J 4 bases, leaving 11 bases between the germline ends. Germline lookup yields CDR1 MDHEN and CDR2 SYDVKM. CDR3 loop: CASSLSWARYEQYF. CDR3 coding DNA: TGTGCCAGCAGTTTATCGTGGGCCCGTTACGAGCAGTACTTC.

The V call is TRBV5-5, the J call TRBJ1-1; maybe TRBD1 (6 bases). V lost 2 bases to trimming and J lost 7 bases, with 15 bases between them. The CDR3 totals 14 residues. The germline V gene encodes CDR1 SGHKS and CDR2 YYEKEE (reference sequence). Here the CDR3 reads CASSFQSGALEAFF. Here the CDR3 DNA reads TGTGCCAGCAGCTTTCAATCAGGGGCCCTTGAAGCTTTCTTT.

The chain recombines TRBV3-1 (or the pseudogene TRBV3-2) with TRBJ1-2; 7 bases are shared with TRBD1. Germline V lookup: CDR1 LGHDT, CDR2 YNNKEL (reference sequence). The CDR3 length is 17 residues. The ends lost 0 bases at V and 3 bases at J; junction bases unmatched: 10. The CDR3 sequence is CASSQDWRQGSHYGYTF. The CDR3 DNA is TGTGCCAGCAGCCAAGATTGGCGACAGGGATCTCACTATGGCTACACCTTC.